This T cell receptor beta chain derives from a study of T-cell reconstitution after alpha-beta-depleted transplantation in children. This clonotype was observed a handful of times. Trimming took off 2 bases at V and 0 bases at J, with 12 bases between the two ends. This CDR3 comprises 16 residues. As it was prepared, the TCRbeta library received unique molecular identifiers. Each CDR3 protein is one row after TCRdb ran MiXCR on the PCR reads. The sample contains around 400,000 distinct CDR3 sequences, roughly 21% of which appear only once. This sequence was found in a human donor who donated a stem cell graft to a child with acute myeloid leukemia. The rearrangement links TRBV12-3 or TRBV12-4 to TRBJ2-3; a weak D match, TRBD2 (6 bases). Sequences were derived from PBMCs from the stem cell graft donor, sampled from the stem cell graft. Written as DNA, the CDR3 is TGTGCCAGCAGTTTACCGGGACTGGGGAGCACAGATACGCAGTATTTT. This sequence encodes CASSLPGLGSTDTQYF.